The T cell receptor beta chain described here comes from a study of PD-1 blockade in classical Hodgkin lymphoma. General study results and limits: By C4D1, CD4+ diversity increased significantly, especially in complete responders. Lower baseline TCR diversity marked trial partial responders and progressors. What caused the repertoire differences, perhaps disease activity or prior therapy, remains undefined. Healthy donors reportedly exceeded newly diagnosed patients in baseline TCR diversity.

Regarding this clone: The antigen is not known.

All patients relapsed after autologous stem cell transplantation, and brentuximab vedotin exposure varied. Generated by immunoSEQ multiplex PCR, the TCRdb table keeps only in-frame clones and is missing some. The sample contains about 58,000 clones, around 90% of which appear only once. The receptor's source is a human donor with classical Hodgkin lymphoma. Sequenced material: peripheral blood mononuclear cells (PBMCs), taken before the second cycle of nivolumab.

CDR3 nucleotides: TGTGCCAGCAGCTTTCAGTGGCCTGAGGATGAGCAGTTCTTC. This codes for CASSFQWPEDEQFF. The chain combines TRBV11-2 with TRBJ2-1; no clear D. Trimming removed 3 bases from V and 8 bases from J, with 14 bases in between. From germline, CDR1 is SGHAT and CDR2 FQNNGV. The CDR3 has 14 residues.